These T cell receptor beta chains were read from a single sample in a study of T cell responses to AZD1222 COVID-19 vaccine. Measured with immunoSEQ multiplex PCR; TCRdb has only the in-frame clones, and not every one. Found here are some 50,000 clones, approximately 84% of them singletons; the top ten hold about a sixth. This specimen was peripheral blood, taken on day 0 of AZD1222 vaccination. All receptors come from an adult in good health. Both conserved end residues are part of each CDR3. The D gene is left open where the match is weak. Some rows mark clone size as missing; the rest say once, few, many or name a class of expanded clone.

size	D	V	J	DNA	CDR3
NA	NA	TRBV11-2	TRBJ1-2	TGTGCCAGCAGCTTTGACGGAGAGAGCTATGGCTACACCTTC	CASSFDGESYGYTF
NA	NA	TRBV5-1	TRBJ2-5	TGCGCCAGCAGCTTGTGGCAGGCGCAAGAGACCCAGTACTTC	CASSLWQAQETQYF
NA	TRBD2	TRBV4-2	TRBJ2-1	TGTGCCAGCAGCCAGTTGCTAGCGGGAGACAATGAGCAGTTCTTC	CASSQLLAGDNEQFF
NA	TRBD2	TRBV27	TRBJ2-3	TGTGCCAGCAGTCTCCCCGCCAGGGGCACAGGACTAGCGGGAGTGTTAGATACGCAGTATTTT	CASSLPARGTGLAGVLDTQYF
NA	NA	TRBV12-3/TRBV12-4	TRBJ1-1	TGTGCCAGCAGTTTAGGGCCGGGCACTGAAGCTTTCTTT	CASSLGPGTEAFF
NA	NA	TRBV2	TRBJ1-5	TGTGCCAGCAAAACAGCCGGGAGCCAGCCCCAGCATTTT	CASKTAGSQPQHF
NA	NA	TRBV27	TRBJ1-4	TGTGCCAGCAGTTTATCTTACTTCGCTGAAAAACTGTTTTTT	CASSLSYFAEKLFF
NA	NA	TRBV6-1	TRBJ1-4	TGTGCCAGCAGTGAATCCTTAACTAATGAAAAACTGTTTTTT	CASSESLTNEKLFF
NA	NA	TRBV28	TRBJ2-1	TGTGCCAGCAGTCCCCCGGGGAGGCCCTACAATGAGCAGTTCTTC	CASSPPGRPYNEQFF
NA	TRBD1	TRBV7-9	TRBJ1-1	TGTGCCAGCAGCTTATCCGGGACAGTGAACACTGAAGCTTTCTTT	CASSLSGTVNTEAFF
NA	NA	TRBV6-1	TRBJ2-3	TGTGCCAGCAGTGAACCCCCCGGGCGGGGCACAGATACGCAGTATTTT	CASSEPPGRGTDTQYF
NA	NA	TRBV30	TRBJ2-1	TGTGCCTGGAGTGTACGTGGGCCACTCTCCTACAATGAGCAGTTCTTC	CAWSVRGPLSYNEQFF
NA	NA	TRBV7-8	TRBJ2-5	TGTGCCAGCAGCTTAGTTCCGGAGACCCAGTACTTC	CASSLVPETQYF
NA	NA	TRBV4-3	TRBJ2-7	TGCGCCAGCAGCCACGGTAGCGGTACCTACGAGCAGTACTTC	CASSHGSGTYEQYF
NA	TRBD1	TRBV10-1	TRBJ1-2	TGCGCCAGCAGTAAACTCCCGGGACAGGGGATTTACGGCTACACCTTC	CASSKLPGQGIYGYTF
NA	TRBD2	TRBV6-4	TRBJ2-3	TGTGCCAGCAGTGACACTAGCGGGGGCACAGATACGCAGTATTTT	CASSDTSGGTDTQYF
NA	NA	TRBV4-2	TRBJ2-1	TGTGCCAGCAGCCCCAACAGCGTCTCCTACAATGAGCAGTTCTTC	CASSPNSVSYNEQFF
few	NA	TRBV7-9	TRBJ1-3	TGTGCCAGCAGCTTCGCTCTATCCTCTGGAAACACCATATATTTT	CASSFALSSGNTIYF
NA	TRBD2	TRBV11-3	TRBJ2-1	TGTGCCAGCAGCTTAGGCGGGAGACACAATGAGCAGTTCTTC	CASSLGGRHNEQFF
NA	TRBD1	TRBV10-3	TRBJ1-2	TGTGCCATCAGGGTGGACAGGGGAGACTATGGCTACACCTTC	CAIRVDRGDYGYTF
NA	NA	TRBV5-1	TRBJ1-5	TGCGCCAGCAGCTTGGATGGGGGGCTGGTTGATCAGCCCCAGCATTTT	CASSLDGGLVDQPQHF
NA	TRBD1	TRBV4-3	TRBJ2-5	TGCGCCAGCAGCCAAGGGGGGACAGTCCAAGAGACCCAGTACTTC	CASSQGGTVQETQYF
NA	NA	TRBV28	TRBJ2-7	TGTGCCAGCAGTTTAATAGGGCGTCGCTACGAGCAGTACTTC	CASSLIGRRYEQYF
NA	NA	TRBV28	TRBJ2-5	TGTGCCAGCAGTTTACAGGAGACCCAGTACTTC	CASSLQETQYF
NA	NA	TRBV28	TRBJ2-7	TGTGCCAGCAGTTCTGGGCAAGGGACCCCTTACGAGCAGTACTTC	CASSSGQGTPYEQYF
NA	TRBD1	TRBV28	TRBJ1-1	TGTGCCAGCAGTTACCGAAAGGGACAGGGGGCTTTCTTT	CASSYRKGQGAFF
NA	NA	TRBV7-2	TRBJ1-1	TGTGCCAGCATGCTGGACCGGGGAACTGAAGCTTTCTTT	CASMLDRGTEAFF
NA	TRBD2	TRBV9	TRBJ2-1	TGTGCCAGCAGCGTAATAGCGGGAATGGAAAATGAGCAGTTCTTC	CASSVIAGMENEQFF
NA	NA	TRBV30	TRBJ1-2	TGTGCCTGGAGTGTCTCGGGAGTTGTCGCTGGCTACACCTTC	CAWSVSGVVAGYTF
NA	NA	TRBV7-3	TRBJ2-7	TGTGCCAGCAGCTTAAGTAACCGCAACGAGCAGTACTTC	CASSLSNRNEQYF
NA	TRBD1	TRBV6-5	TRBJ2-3	TGTGCCAGCAGTCCCGACCGGGACAGGTCTAATACGCAGTATTTT	CASSPDRDRSNTQYF
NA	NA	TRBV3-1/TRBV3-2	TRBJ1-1	TGTGCCAGCAGCCAAGATAGTTGGGGGTATACTGAAGCTTTCTTT	CASSQDSWGYTEAFF
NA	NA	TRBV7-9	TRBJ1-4	TGTGCCAGCAGCTTCATGGGAAGCGAAAAACTGTTTTTT	CASSFMGSEKLFF
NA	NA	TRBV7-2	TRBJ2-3	TGTGCCAGCAGATTCGAAGGTGCAGATACGCAGTATTTT	CASRFEGADTQYF
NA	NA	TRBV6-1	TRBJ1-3	TGTGCCAGCAGTGAACACCCAAAGGAGGCTGGAAACACCATATATTTT	CASSEHPKEAGNTIYF
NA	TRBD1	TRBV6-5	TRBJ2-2	TGTGCCAGCAGGGGGACAGGGAACACCGGGGAGCTGTTTTTT	CASRGTGNTGELFF
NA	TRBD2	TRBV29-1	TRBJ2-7	TGCAGCGTTGACGGTAGCGGGTCCTACGAGCAGTACTTC	CSVDGSGSYEQYF
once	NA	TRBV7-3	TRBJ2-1	TGTGCCAGCAGCTTCGGTAACAATGAGCAGTTCTTC	CASSFGNNEQFF
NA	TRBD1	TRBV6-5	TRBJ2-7	TGTGCCAGCAGTTCCGGGACAGGGAACTACGAGCAGTACTTC	CASSSGTGNYEQYF
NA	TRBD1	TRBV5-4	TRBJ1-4	TGTGCCAGCAGTCGGACAGGGGCAACTAATGAAAAACTGTTTTTT	CASSRTGATNEKLFF
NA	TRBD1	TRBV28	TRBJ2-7	TGTGCCAGCCTGGGACAGCTAAATAACTACGAGCAGTACTTC	CASLGQLNNYEQYF
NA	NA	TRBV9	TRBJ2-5	TGTGCCAGCAGCGGAAGTCGGCACCCCCCCGAGACCCAGTACTTC	CASSGSRHPPETQYF
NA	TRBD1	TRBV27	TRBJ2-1	TGTGCCAGCAGTTTATCACAGGGGGCCAACAATGAGCAGTTCTTC	CASSLSQGANNEQFF
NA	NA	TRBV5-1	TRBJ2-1	TGCGCCAGCAGCTCCTGGACAGTGACCACCTACAATGAGCAGTTCTTC	CASSSWTVTTYNEQFF
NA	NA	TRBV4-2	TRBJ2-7	TGTGCCAGCAGCCAAGTTTTCAGGGACACCACCTACGAGCAGTACTTC	CASSQVFRDTTYEQYF
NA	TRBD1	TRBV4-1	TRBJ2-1	TGCGCCAGCAGCCAAGATTACAGGGGCTTGGATGAGCAGTTCTTC	CASSQDYRGLDEQFF
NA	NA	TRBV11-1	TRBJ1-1	TGTGCCAGCAGCTTAGTGTCCCCGAATACTGAAGCTTTCTTT	CASSLVSPNTEAFF
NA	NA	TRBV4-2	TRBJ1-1	TGTGCCAGCAGCCAAGTCGGAAGAGGGAAGAACACTGAAGCTTTCTTT	CASSQVGRGKNTEAFF
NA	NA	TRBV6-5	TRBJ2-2	TGTGCCAGCAGGCGGGCCGGGACGGCAACCGGGGAGCTGTTTTTT	CASRRAGTATGELFF